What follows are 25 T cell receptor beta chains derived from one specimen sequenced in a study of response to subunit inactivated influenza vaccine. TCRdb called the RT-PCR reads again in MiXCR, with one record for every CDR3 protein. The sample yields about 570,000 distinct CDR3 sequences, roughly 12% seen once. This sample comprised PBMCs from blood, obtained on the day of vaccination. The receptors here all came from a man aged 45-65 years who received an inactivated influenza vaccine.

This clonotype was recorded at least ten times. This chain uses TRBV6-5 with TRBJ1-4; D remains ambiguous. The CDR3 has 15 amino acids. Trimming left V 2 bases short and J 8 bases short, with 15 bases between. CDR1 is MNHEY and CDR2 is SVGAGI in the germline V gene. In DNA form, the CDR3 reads TGTGCCAGCAGTTACGGCGGGGATAGGTCGGAAAAACTGTTTTTT. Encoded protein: CASSYGGDRSEKLFF.

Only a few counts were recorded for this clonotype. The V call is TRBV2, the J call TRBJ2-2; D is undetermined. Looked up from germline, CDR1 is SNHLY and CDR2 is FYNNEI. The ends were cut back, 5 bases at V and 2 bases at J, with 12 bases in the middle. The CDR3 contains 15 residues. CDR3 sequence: CASSPAGTNTGELFF. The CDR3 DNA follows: TGTGCCAGCAGTCCCGCAGGCACCAACACCGGGGAGCTGTTTTTT.

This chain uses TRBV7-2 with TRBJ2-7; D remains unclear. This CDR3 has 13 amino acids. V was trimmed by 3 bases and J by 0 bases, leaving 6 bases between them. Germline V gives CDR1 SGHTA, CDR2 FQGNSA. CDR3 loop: CASSFTSSYEQYF. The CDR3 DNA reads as TGTGCCAGCAGCTTTACGAGCTCCTACGAGCAGTACTTC.

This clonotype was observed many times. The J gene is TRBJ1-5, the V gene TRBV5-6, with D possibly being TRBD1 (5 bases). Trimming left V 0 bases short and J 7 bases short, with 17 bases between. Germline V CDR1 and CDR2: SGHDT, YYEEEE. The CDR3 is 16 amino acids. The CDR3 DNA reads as TGTGCCAGCAGCTTGGGTTTTACCGGGACTGGACAGCCCCAGCATTTT. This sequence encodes CASSLGFTGTGQPQHF.

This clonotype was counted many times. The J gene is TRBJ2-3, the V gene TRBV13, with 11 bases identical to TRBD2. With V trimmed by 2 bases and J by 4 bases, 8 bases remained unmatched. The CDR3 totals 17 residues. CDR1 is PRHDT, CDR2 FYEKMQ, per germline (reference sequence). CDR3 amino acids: CASSLWSTSGVPDTQYF. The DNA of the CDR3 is TGTGCCAGCAGCTTATGGTCGACTAGCGGGGTTCCAGATACGCAGTATTTT.

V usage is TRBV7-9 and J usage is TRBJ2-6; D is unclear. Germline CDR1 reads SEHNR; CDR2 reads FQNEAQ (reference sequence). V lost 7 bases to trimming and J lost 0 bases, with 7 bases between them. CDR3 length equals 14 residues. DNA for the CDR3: TGTGCCAGCATTCAGTACTCTGGGGCCAACGTCCTGACTTTC. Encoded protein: CASIQYSGANVLTF.

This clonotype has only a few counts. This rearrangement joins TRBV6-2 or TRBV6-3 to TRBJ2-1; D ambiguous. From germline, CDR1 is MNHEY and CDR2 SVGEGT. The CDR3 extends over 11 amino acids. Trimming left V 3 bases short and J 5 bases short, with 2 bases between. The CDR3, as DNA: TGTGCCAGCAGTTATCACAATGAGCAGTTCTTC. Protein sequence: CASSYHNEQFF.

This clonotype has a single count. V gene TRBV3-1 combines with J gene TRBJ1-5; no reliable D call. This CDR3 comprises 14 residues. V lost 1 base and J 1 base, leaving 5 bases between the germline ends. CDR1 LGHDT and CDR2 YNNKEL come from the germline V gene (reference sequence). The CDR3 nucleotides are TGTGCCAGCAGCCAAGGAGCAAGCAATCAGCCCCAGCATTTT. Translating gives CASSQGASNQPQHF.

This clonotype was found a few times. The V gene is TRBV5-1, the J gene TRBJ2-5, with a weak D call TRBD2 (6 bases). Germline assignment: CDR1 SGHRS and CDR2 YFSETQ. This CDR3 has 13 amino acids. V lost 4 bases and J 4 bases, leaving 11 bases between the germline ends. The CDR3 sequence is CASSTEGRETQYF. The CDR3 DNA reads TGCGCCAGCAGCACGGAGGGCCGAGAGACCCAGTACTTC.

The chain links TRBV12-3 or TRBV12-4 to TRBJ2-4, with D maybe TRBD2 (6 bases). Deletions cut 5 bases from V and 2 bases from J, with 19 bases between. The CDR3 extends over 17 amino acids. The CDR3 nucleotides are TGTGCCAGCAGTGAGTCGGGACTCTGGAGGTCCAAAAACATTCAGTACTTC. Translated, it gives CASSESGLWRSKNIQYF.

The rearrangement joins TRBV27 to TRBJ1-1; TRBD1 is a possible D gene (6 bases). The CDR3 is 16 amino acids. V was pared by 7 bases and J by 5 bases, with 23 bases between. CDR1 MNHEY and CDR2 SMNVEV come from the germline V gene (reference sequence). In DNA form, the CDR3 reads TGTGCCAGCATCCCCTCTGCGGGGGGCCCATGGACTGAAGCTTTCTTT. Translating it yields CASIPSAGGPWTEAFF.

CDR3 nucleotides: TGTGCCAGCTCACCTCGGGCCCCGGACCCTATTAGCAATCAGCCCCAGCATTTT. This encodes CASSPRAPDPISNQPQHF. J is TRBJ1-5 and V is TRBV18; D gene ambiguous. The ends were cut back, 3 bases at V and 0 bases at J, with 18 bases in the middle. Germline-derived CDR1 and CDR2 are KGHSH and LQKENI. The CDR3 sequence is 18 residues long.

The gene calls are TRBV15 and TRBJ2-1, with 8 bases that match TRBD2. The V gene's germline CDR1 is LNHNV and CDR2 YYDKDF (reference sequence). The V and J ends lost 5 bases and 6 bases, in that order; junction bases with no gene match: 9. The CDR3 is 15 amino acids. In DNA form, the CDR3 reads TGTGCCACCAGCCTCCCGGGGGGGCCTGGCAATGAGCAGTTCTTC. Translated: CATSLPGGPGNEQFF. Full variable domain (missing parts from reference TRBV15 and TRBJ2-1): DAMVIQNPRYQVTQFGKPVTLSCSQTLNHNVMYWYQQKSSQAPKLLFHYYDKDFNNEADTPDNFQSRRPNTSFCFLDIRSPGLGDTAMYLCATSLPGGPGNEQFFGPGTRLTVL.

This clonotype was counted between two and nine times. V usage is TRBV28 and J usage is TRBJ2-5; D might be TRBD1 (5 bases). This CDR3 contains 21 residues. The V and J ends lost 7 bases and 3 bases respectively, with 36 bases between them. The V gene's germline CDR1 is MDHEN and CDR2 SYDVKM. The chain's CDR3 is CASIKPPRMGPDSTSKETQYF. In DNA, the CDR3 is TGTGCCAGCATCAAGCCTCCGCGGATGGGGCCTGACTCTACCTCCAAAGAGACCCAGTACTTC.

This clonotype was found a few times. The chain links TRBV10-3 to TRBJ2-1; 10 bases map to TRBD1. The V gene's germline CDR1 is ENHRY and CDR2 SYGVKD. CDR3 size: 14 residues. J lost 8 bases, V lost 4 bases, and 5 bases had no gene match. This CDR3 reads CAISGQGALDEQFF. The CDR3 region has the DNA TGTGCCATCAGTGGACAGGGGGCGTTGGATGAGCAGTTCTTC.

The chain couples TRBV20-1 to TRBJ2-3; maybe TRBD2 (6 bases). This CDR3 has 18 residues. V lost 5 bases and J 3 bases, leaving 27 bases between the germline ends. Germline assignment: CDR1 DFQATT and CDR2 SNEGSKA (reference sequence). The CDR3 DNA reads TGCAGTGCTCCCTTTGTAGGTCGGGAGAACCCATTAACAGATACGCAGTATTTT. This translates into CSAPFVGRENPLTDTQYF.

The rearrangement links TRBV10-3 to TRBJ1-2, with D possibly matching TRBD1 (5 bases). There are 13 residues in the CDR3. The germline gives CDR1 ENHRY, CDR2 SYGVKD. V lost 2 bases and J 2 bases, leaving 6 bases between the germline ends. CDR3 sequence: CAISEGANYGYTF. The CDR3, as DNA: TGTGCCATCAGTGAGGGGGCCAACTATGGCTACACCTTC.

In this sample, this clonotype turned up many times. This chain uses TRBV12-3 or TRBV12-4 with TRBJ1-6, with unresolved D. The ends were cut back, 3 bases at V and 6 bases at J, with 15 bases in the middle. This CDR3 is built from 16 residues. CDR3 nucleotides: TGTGCCAGCAGTTTTAGCCCCGGTCTGCTTAATTCACCCCTCCACTTT. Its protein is CASSFSPGLLNSPLHF.

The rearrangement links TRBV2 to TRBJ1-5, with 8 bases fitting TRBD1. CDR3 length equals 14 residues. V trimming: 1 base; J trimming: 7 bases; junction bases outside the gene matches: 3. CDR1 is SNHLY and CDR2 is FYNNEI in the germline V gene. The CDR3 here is CASSEDRGTQPQHF. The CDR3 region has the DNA TGTGCCAGCAGTGAAGACAGGGGGACGCAGCCCCAGCATTTT.

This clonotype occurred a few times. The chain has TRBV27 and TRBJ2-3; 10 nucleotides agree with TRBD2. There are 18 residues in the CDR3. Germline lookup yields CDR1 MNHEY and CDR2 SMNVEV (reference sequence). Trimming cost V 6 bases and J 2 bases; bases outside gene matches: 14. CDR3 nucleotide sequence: TGTGCCAGCAGGCCCGGAGTAGCGGGGGGTTGGGACACAGATACGCAGTATTTT. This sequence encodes CASRPGVAGGWDTDTQYF.

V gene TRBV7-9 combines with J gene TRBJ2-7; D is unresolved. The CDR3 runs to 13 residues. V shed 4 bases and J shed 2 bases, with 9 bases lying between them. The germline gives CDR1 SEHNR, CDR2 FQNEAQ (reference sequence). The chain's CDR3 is CASSSVSPYEQYF. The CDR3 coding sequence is TGTGCCAGCAGCTCCGTCTCCCCCTACGAGCAGTACTTC.

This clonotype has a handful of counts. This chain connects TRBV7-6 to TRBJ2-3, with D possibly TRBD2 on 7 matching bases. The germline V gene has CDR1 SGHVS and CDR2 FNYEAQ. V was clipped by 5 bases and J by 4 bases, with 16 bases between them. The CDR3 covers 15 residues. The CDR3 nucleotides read TGTGCCAGCAGCCGGGCGACGGGGGGCCCAGATACGCAGTATTTT. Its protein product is CASSRATGGPDTQYF. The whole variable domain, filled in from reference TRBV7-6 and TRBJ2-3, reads GAGVSQSPRYKVTKRGQDVALRCDPISGHVSLYWYRQALGQGPEFLTYFNYEAQQDKSGLPNDRFSAERPEGSISTLTIQRTEQRDSAMYRCASSRATGGPDTQYFGPGTRLTVL.

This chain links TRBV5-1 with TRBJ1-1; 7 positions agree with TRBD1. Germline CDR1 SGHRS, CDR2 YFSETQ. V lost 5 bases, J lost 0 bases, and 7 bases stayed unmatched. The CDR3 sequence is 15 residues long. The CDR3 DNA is TGCGCCAGCAGTGAAGGGGGCAGTCTGAACACTGAAGCTTTCTTT. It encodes CASSEGGSLNTEAFF.

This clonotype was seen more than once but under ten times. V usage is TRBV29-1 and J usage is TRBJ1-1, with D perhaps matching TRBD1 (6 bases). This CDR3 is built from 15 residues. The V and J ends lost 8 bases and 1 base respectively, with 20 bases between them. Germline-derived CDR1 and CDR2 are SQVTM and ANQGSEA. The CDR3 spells CSSRPSTGENTEAFF. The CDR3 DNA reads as TGCAGCTCAAGGCCATCGACAGGAGAGAACACTGAAGCTTTCTTT.

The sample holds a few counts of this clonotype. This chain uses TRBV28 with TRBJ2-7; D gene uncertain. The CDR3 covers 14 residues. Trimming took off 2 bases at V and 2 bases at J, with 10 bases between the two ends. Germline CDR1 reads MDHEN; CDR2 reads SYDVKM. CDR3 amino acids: CASSLSTWTYEQYF. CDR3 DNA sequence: TGTGCCAGCAGTTTAAGTACCTGGACCTACGAGCAGTACTTC.